This T cell receptor beta chain was sequenced during a study of post-analysis software for immune sequencing data. On the study more broadly: Disease courses included relapsing-remitting, secondary progressive and progressive-relapsing multiple sclerosis. General observations from the study: In multiple sclerosis, normalized Chao1 diversity was significantly below that of controls. Samples prepared in the same batch strongly co-clustered by F measure.

The authors incorporated unique molecular identifiers into the TCR beta cDNA libraries. The yield from roughly 1 to 10 million T cells was 500,000 or so cDNA molecules in total. TCRdb analysed the PCR reads with MiXCR anew, one entry per CDR3 protein. The profile shows approximately 730,000 distinct CDR3 sequences, more than 45% of them singletons. As to this clonotype: Its antigen is not identified.

The TCR was taken from a girl between 5 and 17 years old with multiple sclerosis. The sequenced sample was blood.

CDR3 DNA: TGTGCCAGCAGCTTGGACTGGCGGGAGGGCCCTGGGAACATTCAGTACTTC. Protein sequence: CASSLDWREGPGNIQYF. The chain uses TRBV5-5 and TRBJ2-4; 9 bases agree with TRBD2. Germline assignment: CDR1 SGHKS and CDR2 YYEKEE (reference sequence). The CDR3 runs to 17 residues. V dropped 0 bases and J dropped 7; count of bases not matched to a gene: 11.